This T cell receptor (beta chain) was identified in a study of blood T cell repertoires in COVID-19. Generated by immunoSEQ multiplex PCR, the TCRdb table keeps only in-frame clones and is missing some. The sample includes roughly 380,000 clones, approximately 89% of them seen just once. This sequence was found in a man aged 30 to 39 who had recovered from COVID-19. Sequencing used PBMCs or T cells enriched from blood (not recorded which).

In DNA, the CDR3 is TGTGCCAGCAGCCCCCAGGGGACAGGGGGAAATGAGCAGTTCTTC. Its protein is CASSPQGTGGNEQFF. The chain combines TRBV7-2 with TRBJ2-1; 11 bases align to TRBD1. The CDR3 runs to 15 residues. Germline V CDR1 and CDR2: SGHTA, FQGNSA. The ends lost 5 bases at V and 7 bases at J; junction bases unmatched: 7.